The source of this TCR beta chain is a study of tumour-infiltrating T cells in Burkitt lymphoma. Looking at the study overall: All epidemiological Burkitt lymphoma subtypes were represented in the cohort. Study-wide results and limits: Several public clonotypes recurred in numerous Burkitt lymphoma patients.

Sequenced by immunoSEQ multiplex PCR; TCRdb stores in-frame clones only, minus some. The sample consists of about 3,900 clones, roughly 13% of them appearing once. Trimming shortened V by 4 bases and J by 0 bases, and 9 bases separated the two germline ends. Germline lookup yields CDR1 SQVTM and CDR2 ANQGSEA. The length of the CDR3 is 13 residues. In its sample, this clone was seen a few times. Its matching antigen is unknown. The source material was tumor tissue. This TCR was sampled from a human donor with Burkitt lymphoma. The chain combines TRBV29-1 with TRBJ1-1; no reliable D call. CDR3 bases: TGCAGCGTTGTGGTCAGGTTGAACACTGAAGCTTTCTTT. It is translated as CSVVVRLNTEAFF. The whole variable domain, remainder taken from reference TRBV29-1 and TRBJ1-1, is SAVISQKPSRDICQRGTSLTIQCQVDSQVTMMFWYRQQPGQSLTLIATANQGSEATYESGFVIDKFPISRPNLTFSTLTVSNMSPEDSSIYLCSVVVRLNTEAFFGQGTRLTVV.